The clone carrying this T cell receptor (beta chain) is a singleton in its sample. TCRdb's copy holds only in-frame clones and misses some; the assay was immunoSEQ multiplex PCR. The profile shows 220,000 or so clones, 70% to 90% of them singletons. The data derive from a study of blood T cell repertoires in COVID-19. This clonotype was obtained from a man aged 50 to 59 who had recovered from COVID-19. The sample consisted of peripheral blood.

The CDR3 DNA reads as TGTGCCAGCAGGGTACAGGGTTTTAGCGACGAGCAGTACTTC. Its translation: CASRVQGFSDEQYF. V usage is TRBV7-2 and J usage is TRBJ2-7, with a tentative D call TRBD1 (6 bases). Germline assignment: CDR1 SGHTA and CDR2 FQGNSA. V lost 6 bases and J lost 5, with 17 bases in between. The CDR3 sequence is 14 residues long.